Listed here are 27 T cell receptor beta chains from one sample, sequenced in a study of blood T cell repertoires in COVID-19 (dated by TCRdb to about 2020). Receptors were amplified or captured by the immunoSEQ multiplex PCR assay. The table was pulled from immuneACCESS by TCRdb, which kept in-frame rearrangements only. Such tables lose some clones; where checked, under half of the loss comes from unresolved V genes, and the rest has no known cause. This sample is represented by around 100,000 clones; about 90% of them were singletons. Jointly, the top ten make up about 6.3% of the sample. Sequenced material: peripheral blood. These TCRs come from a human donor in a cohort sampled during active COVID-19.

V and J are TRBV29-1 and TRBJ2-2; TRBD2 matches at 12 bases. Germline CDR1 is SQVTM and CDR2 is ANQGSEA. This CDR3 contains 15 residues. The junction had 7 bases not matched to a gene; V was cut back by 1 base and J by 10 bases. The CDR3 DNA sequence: TGCAGCGTTGAAGTGAGGACTAGCGGGATTGAGGAGCTGTTTTTT. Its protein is CSVEVRTSGIEELFF.

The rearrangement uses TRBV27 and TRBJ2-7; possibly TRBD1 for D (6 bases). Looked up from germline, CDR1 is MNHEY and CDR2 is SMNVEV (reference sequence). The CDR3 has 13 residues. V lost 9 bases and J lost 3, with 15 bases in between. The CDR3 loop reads CARIRDTRYEQYF. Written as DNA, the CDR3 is TGTGCCAGGATCCGGGACACTCGCTACGAGCAGTACTTC.

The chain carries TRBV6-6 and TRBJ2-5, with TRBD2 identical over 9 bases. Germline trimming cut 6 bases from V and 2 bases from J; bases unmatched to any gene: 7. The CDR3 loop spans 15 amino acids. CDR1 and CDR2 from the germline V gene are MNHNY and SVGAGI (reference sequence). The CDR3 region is CASSPSGTIQETQYF. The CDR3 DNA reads TGTGCCAGCAGCCCTAGCGGGACAATACAAGAGACCCAGTACTTC.

The CDR3 sequence: CASSPETEYGYTF. The DNA for the CDR3 is TGTGCCAGCTCACCTGAGACTGAGTATGGCTACACCTTC. This chain links TRBV18 with TRBJ1-2; no clear D. The CDR3 spans 13 residues. The V and J ends lost 3 bases and 5 bases respectively, with 10 bases between them. Germline CDR1 and CDR2: KGHSH and LQKENI.

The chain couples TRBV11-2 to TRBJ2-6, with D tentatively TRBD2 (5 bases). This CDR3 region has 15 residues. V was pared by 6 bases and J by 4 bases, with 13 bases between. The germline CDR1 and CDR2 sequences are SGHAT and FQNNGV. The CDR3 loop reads CASSQTRSGANVLTF. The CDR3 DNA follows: TGTGCCAGCAGTCAAACTAGGTCCGGGGCCAACGTCCTGACTTTC.

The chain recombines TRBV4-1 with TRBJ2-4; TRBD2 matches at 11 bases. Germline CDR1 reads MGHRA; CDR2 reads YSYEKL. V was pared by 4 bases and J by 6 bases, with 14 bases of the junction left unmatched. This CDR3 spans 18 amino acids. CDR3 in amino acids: CASSRLLAGEVEGNIQYF. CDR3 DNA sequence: TGCGCCAGCAGCCGGCTACTAGCGGGAGAAGTTGAGGGAAACATTCAGTACTTC.

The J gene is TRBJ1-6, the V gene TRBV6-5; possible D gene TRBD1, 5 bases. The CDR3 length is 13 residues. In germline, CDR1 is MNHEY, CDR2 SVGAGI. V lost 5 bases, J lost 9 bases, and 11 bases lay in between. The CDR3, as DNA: TGTGCCAGCAGTACCGGAACAGGTTCACCCCTCCACTTT. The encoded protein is CASSTGTGSPLHF.

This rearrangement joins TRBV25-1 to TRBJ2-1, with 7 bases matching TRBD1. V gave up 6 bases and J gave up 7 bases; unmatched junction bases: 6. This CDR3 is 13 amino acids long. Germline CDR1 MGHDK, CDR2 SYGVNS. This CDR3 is CASSYRGLNEQFF. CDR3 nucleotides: TGTGCCAGCAGCTACAGGGGTTTGAATGAGCAGTTCTTC.

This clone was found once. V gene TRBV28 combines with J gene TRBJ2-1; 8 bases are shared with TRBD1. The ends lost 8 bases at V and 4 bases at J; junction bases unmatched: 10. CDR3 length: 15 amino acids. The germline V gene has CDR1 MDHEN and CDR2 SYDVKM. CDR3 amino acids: CASCRGQGTYNEQFF. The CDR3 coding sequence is TGTGCCAGCTGTCGCGGACAGGGAACTTACAATGAGCAGTTCTTC.

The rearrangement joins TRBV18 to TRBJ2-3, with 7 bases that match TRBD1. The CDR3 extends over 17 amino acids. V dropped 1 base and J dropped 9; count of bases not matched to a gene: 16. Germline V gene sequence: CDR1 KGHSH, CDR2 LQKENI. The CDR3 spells CASSPLRQGVAFTTQYF. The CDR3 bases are TGTGCCAGCTCACCACTTCGACAGGGAGTAGCCTTCACGACGCAGTATTTT.

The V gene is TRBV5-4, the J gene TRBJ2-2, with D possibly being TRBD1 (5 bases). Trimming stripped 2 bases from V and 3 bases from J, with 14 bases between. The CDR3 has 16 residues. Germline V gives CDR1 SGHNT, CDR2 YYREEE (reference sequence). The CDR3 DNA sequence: TGTGCCAGCAGCTTTGGCGCAGGGTCTCACACCGGGGAGCTGTTTTTT. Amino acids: CASSFGAGSHTGELFF.

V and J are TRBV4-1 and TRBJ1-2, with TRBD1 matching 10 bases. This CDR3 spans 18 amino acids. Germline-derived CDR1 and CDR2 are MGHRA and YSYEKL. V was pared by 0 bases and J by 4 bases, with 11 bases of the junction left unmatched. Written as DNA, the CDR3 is TGCGCCAGCAGCCAAGATCCCGGGGACAGGGGCTTCATCTATGGCTACACCTTC. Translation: CASSQDPGDRGFIYGYTF.

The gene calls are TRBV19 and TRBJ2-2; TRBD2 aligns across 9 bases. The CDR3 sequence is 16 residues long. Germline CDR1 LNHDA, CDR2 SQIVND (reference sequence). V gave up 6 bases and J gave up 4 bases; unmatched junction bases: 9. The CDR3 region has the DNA TGTGCCAGTAGGCTAGCGGGAAGTCGGGGCACCGGGGAGCTGTTTTTT. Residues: CASRLAGSRGTGELFF.

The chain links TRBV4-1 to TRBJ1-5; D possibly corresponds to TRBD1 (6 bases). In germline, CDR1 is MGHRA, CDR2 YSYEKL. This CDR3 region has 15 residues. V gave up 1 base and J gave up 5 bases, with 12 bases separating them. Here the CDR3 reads CASSQGFPGDQPQHF. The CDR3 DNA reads TGCGCCAGCAGCCAAGGTTTTCCAGGGGATCAGCCCCAGCATTTT.

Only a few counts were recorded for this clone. The CDR3: CASSQDLGQGAGGYTF. The CDR3 DNA reads as TGTGCCAGCAGCCAAGATCTCGGCCAGGGGGCTGGGGGCTACACCTTC. The rearrangement joins TRBV4-2 to TRBJ1-2; 8 nucleotides agree with TRBD1. Trimming cost V 0 bases and J 8 bases; bases outside gene matches: 11. The CDR3 spans 16 residues. Looked up from germline, CDR1 is LGHNA and CDR2 is YNFKEQ.

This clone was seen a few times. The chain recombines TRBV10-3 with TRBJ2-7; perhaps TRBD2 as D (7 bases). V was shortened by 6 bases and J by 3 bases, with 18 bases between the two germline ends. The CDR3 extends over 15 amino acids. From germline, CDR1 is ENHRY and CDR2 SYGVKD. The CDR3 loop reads CAISGGLGPGYEQYF. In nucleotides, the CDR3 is TGTGCCATCAGCGGGGGGCTAGGCCCGGGCTACGAGCAGTACTTC.

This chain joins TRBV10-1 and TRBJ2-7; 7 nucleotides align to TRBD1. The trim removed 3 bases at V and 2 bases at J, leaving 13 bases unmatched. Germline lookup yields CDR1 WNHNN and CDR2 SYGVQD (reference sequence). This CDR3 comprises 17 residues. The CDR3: CASSETLNGQVPYEQYF. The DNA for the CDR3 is TGCGCCAGCAGTGAAACTCTAAACGGACAGGTCCCCTACGAGCAGTACTTC.

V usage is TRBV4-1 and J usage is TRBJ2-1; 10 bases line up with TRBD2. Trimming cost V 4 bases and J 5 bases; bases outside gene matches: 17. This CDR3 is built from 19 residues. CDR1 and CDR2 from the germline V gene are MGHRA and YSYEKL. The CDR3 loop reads CASSRVPRRISGRNNEQFF. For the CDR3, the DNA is TGCGCCAGCAGCCGCGTACCTCGAAGGATTAGCGGGAGGAACAATGAGCAGTTCTTC.

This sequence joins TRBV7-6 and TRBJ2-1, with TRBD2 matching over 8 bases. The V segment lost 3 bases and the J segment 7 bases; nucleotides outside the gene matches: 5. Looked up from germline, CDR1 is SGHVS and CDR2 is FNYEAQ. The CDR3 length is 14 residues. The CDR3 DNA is TGTGCCAGCAGCTTGGCGGGGGGATTAAATGAGCAGTTCTTC. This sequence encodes CASSLAGGLNEQFF.

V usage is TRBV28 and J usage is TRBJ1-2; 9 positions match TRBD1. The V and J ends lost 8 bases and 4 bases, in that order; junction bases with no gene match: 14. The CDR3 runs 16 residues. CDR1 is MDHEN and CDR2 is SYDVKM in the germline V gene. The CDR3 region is CASGGLRQGQGYGYTF. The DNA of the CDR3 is TGTGCCAGCGGAGGACTTCGACAGGGACAGGGCTATGGCTACACCTTC.

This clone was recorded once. CDR3 bases: TGTGCCAGCAGCTTGGTCGGCGGGGGGGTGTACGAGCAGTACTTC. Translated: CASSLVGGGVYEQYF. The chain carries TRBV5-6 and TRBJ2-7; 9 nucleotides align to TRBD2. The germline V gene has CDR1 SGHDT and CDR2 YYEEEE. With 0 bases clipped from V and 4 bases from J, the junction kept 5 bases outside the gene matches. The CDR3 length is 15 residues. Together with reference TRBV5-6 and TRBJ2-7, the CDR3 gives the full variable domain: DAGVTQSPTHLIKTRGQQVTLRCSPKSGHDTVSWYQQALGQGPQFIFQYYEEEERQRGNFPDRFSGHQFPNYSSELNVNALLLGDSALYLCASSLVGGGVYEQYFGPGTRLTVT.

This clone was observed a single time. CDR3 DNA: TGTGCCTGGAAAAATGGCCACGGAGATTCACCCCTCCACTTT. Protein product: CAWKNGHGDSPLHF. The V and J genes are TRBV30 and TRBJ1-6; no firm D call. Trimming pared 4 bases from V and 8 bases from J, leaving 15 bases between. Germline V CDR1 and CDR2: GTSNPN, SVGIG (reference sequence). CDR3 length equals 14 residues.

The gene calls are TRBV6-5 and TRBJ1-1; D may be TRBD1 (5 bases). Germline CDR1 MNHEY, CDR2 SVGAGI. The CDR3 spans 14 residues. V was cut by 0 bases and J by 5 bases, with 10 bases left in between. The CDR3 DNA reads TGTGCCAGCAGTTACTCGTTAGGGGAAACTGAAGCTTTCTTT. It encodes CASSYSLGETEAFF.

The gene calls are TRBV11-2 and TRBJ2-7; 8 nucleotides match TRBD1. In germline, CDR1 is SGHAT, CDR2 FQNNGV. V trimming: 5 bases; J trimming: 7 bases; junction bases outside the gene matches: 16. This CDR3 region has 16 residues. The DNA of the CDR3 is TGTGCCAGCAGCCAGGGCGGGGCAGGGGGCTTTGGGGAGCAGTACTTC. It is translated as CASSQGGAGGFGEQYF.

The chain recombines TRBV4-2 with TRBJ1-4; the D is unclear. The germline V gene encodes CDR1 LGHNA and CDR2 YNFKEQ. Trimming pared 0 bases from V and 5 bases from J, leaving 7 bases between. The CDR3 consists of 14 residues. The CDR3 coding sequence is TGTGCCAGCAGCCAAGATAACCTAAATGAAAAACTGTTTTTT. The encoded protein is CASSQDNLNEKLFF.

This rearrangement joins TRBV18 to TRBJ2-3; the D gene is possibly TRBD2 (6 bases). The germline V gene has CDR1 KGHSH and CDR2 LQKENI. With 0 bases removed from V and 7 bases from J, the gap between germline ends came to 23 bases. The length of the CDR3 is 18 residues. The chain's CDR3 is CASSPPISTSPLNYTQYF. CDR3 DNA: TGTGCCAGCTCACCACCGATTTCAACTAGCCCACTTAATTATACGCAGTATTTT.

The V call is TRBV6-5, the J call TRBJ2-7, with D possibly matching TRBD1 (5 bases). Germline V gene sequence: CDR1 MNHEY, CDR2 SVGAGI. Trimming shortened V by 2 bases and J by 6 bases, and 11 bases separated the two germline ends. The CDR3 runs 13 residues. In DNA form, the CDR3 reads TGTGCCAGCAGTTACGGGCCAGGGATCGAGCAGTACTTC. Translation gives CASSYGPGIEQYF.